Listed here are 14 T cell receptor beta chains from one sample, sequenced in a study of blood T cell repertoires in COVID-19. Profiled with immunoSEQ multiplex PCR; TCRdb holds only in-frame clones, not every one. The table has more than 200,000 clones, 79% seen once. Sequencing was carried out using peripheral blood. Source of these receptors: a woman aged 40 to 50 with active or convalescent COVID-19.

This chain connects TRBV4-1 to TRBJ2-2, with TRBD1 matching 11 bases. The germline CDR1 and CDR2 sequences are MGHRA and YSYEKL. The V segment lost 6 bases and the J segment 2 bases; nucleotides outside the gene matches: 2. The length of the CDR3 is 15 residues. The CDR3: CASRGTGGNTGELFF. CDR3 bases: TGCGCCAGCAGGGGGACAGGGGGTAACACCGGGGAGCTGTTTTTT.

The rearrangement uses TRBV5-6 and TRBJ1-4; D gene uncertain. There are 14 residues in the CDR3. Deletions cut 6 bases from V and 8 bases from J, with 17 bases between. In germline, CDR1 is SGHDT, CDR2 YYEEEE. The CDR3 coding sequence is TGTGCCAGCACCGACTCCGGGGAATTGGAAAAACTGTTTTTT. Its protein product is CASTDSGELEKLFF.

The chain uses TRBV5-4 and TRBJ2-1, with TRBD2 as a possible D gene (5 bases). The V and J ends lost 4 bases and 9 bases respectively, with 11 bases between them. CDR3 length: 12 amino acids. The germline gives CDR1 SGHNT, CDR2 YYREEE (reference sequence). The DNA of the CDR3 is TGTGCCAGCAGCCCCCTCCGGGGTGAGCAGTTCTTC. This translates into CASSPLRGEQFF.

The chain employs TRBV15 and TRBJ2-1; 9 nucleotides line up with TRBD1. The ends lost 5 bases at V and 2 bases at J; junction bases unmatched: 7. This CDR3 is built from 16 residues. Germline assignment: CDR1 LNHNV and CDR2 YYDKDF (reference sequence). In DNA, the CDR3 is TGTGCCACCAGCGGATACGGGACAGGGCCCTACAATGAGCAGTTCTTC. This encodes CATSGYGTGPYNEQFF.

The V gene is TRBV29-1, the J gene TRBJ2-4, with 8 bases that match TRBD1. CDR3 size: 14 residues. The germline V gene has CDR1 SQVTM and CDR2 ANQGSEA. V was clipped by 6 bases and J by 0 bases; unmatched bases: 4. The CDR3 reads CSVAGQGAKNIQYF. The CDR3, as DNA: TGCAGCGTCGCCGGACAGGGAGCCAAAAACATTCAGTACTTC.

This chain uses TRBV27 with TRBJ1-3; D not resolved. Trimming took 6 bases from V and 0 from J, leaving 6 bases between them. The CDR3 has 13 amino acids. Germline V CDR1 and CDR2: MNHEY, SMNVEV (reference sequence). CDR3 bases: TGTGCCAGCAGATCTCGCTCTGGAAACACCATATATTTT. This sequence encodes CASRSRSGNTIYF.

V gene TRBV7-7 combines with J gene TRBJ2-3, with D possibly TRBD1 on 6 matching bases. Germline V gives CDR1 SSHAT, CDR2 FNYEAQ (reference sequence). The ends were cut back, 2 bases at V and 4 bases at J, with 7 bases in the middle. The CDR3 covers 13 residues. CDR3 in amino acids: CASSLSGADTQYF. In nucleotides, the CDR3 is TGTGCCAGCAGCTTATCAGGGGCAGATACGCAGTATTTT.

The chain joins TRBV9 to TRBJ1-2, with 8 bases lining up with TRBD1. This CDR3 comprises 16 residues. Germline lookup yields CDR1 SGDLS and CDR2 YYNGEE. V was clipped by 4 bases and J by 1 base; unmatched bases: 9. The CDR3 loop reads CASSLSQGAYNYGYTF. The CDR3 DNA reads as TGTGCCAGCAGCTTGAGCCAGGGGGCGTATAACTATGGCTACACCTTC.

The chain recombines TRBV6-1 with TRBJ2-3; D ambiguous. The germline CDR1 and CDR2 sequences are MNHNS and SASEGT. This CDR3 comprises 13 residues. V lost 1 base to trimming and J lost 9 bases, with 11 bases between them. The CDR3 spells CASSEVSSWTQYF. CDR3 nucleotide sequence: TGTGCCAGCAGTGAAGTTAGCTCATGGACGCAGTATTTT.

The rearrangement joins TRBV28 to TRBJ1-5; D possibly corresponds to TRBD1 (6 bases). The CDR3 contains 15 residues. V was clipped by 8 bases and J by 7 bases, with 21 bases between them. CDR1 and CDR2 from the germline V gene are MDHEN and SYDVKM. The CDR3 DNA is TGTGCCAGCGCCCCCGGAGCAGGGGAAGGGCAGCCCCAGCATTTT. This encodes CASAPGAGEGQPQHF.

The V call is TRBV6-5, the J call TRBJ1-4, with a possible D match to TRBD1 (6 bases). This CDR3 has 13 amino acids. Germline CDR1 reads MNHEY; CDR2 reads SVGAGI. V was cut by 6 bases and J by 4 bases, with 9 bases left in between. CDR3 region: CASSWTVNEKLFF. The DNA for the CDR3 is TGTGCCAGCAGCTGGACAGTTAATGAAAAACTGTTTTTT.

The CDR3 DNA follows: TGTGCCAGCTCCTTAGGACAGGGGGCCTCTGGAAACACCATATATTTT. Protein product: CASSLGQGASGNTIYF. The chain recombines TRBV18 with TRBJ1-3; TRBD1 aligns across 11 bases. Germline CDR1 and CDR2: KGHSH and LQKENI. V lost 6 bases, J lost 0 bases, and 4 bases stayed unmatched. The CDR3 covers 16 residues.

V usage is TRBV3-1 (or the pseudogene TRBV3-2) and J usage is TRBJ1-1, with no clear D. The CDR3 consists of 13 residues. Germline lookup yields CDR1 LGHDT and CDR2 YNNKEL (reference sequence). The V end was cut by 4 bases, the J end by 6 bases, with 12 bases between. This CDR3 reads CASSPNRRPEAFF. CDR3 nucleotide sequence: TGTGCCAGCAGCCCCAACCGGAGGCCTGAAGCTTTCTTT.

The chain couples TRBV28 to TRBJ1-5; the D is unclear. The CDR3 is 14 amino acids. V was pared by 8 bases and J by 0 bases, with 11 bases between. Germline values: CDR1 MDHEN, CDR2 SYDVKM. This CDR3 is CASGGPASNQPQHF. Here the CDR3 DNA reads TGTGCCAGCGGCGGCCCGGCTAGCAATCAGCCCCAGCATTTT.